Below, one T cell receptor (beta chain) is given with its context. Assay used: immunoSEQ multiplex PCR; TCRdb lists only in-frame clones, some missing. The sample holds fewer than 650,000 clones, roughly 89% seen once. This record belongs to a study of blood T cell repertoires in COVID-19. Germline-derived CDR1 and CDR2 are LNHDA and SQIVND (reference sequence). V lost 11 bases and J 1 base, leaving 11 bases between the germline ends. The CDR3 sequence is 12 residues long. V usage is TRBV19 and J usage is TRBJ1-1, with TRBD1 as a possible D gene (5 bases). Sequencing input: peripheral blood. The receptor was derived from a woman in her forties or fifties with COVID-19, enrolled during active disease. The CDR3 sequence: CAAGQPNTEAFF. In DNA form, the CDR3 reads TGTGCCGCGGGGCAGCCGAACACTGAAGCTTTCTTT.